This TCR beta chain was sequenced in a study of blood T cell repertoires in COVID-19. About the research overall: Spain, Italy and the United States supplied samples that represented acute and convalescent COVID-19.

Enrollees, about 18 to 100 years old, lived in 25 or so US areas. All recovered Cohort 3 donors got two negative PCRs, got clearance, or saw symptom resolution. Per the original data handling: Quantification of nucleated cells was approximated via reference gene primer amplification. Using immunoSEQ multiplex PCR, the repertoire was profiled, and TCRdb retains in-frame clones only, with some absent. V and J calls and clone size follow that table, whereas D and trimming were derived from the DNA. The sample shows about 170,000 clones, about 91% of them seen only once. Trimming took off 5 bases at V and 2 bases at J, with 11 bases between the two ends. Germline V gene lookup returns CDR1 LNHDA and CDR2 SQIVND (reference sequence). This CDR3 comprises 14 residues.

The chain employs TRBV19 and TRBJ2-3, with a tentative D call TRBD2 (5 bases). The origin of this receptor is a woman aged 18-35 years who had recovered from COVID-19. The sample consisted of PBMCs or T cells enriched from blood (not recorded which). CDR3 in amino acids: CASSGTRDTDTQYF. The CDR3 nucleotides read TGTGCCAGTAGTGGAACTAGGGACACAGATACGCAGTATTTT.